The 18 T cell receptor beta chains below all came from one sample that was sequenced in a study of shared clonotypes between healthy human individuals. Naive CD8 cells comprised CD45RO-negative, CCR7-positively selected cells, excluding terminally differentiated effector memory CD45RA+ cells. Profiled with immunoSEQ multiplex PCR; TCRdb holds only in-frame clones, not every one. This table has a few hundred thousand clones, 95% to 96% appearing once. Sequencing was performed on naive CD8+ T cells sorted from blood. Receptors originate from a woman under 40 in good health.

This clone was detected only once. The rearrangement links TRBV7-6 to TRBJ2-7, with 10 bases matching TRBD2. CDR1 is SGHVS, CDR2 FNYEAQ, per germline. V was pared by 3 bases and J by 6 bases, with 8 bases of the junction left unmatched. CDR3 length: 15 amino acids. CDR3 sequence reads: CASSFLAGGVSEQYF. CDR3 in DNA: TGTGCCAGCAGCTTCTTAGCGGGAGGCGTTAGCGAGCAGTACTTC.

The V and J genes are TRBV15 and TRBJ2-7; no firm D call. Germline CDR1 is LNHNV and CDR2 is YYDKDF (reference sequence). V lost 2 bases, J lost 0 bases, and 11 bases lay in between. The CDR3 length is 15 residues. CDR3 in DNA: TGTGCCACCAGCAGACAAGACGGACCCTCCTACGAGCAGTACTTC. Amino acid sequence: CATSRQDGPSYEQYF. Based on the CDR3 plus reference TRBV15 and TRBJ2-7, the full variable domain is DAMVIQNPRYQVTQFGKPVTLSCSQTLNHNVMYWYQQKSSQAPKLLFHYYDKDFNNEADTPDNFQSRRPNTSFCFLDIRSPGLGDTAMYLCATSRQDGPSYEQYFGPGTRLTVT.

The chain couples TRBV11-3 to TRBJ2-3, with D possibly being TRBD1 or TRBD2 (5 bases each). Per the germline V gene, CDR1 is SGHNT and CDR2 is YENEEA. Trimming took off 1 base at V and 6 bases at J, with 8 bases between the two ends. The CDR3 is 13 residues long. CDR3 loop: CASSLGWGDTQYF. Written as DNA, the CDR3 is TGTGCCAGCAGCTTAGGCTGGGGGGATACGCAGTATTTT.

The CDR3 here is CATSTNRGAYNEQFF. The CDR3 DNA is TGTGCCACCAGCACAAACAGGGGTGCCTACAATGAGCAGTTCTTC. The chain uses TRBV15 and TRBJ2-1; 7 bases map to TRBD1. Trimming removed 4 bases from V and 2 bases from J; junction bases left unmatched: 5. The germline gives CDR1 LNHNV, CDR2 YYDKDF (reference sequence). CDR3 size: 15 residues.

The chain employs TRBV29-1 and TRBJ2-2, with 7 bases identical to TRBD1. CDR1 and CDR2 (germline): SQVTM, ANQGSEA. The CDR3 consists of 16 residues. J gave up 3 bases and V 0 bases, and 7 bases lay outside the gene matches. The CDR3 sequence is CSVEEAAGGDTGELFF. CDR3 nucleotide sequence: TGCAGCGTTGAAGAGGCGGCAGGGGGAGACACCGGGGAGCTGTTTTTT.

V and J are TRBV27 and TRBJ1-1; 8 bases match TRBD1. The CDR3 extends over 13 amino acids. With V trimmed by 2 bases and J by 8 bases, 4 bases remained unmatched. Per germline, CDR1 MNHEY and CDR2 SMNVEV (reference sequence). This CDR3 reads CASSLGAGGEAFF. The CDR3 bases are TGTGCCAGCAGTTTAGGGGCAGGGGGCGAAGCTTTCTTT.

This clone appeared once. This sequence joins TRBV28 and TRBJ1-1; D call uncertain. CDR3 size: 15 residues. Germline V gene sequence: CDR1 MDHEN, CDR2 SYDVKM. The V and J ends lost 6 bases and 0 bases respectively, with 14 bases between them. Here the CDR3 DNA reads TGTGCCAGCAGGAGTCCCCGGACTTTGAACACTGAAGCTTTCTTT. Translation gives CASRSPRTLNTEAFF. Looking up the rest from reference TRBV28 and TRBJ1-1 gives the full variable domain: DVKVTQSSRYLVKRTGEKVFLECVQDMDHENMFWYRQDPGLGLRLIYFSYDVKMKEKGDIPEGYSVSREKKERFSLILESASTNQTSMYLCASRSPRTLNTEAFFGQGTRLTVV.

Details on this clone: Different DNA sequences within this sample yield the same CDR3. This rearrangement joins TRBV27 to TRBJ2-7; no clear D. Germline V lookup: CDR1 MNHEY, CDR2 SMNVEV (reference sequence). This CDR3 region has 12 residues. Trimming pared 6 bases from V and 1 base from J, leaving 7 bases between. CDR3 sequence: CASSSISYEQYF. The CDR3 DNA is TGTGCCAGCAGCTCGATATCCTACGAGCAGTACTTC.

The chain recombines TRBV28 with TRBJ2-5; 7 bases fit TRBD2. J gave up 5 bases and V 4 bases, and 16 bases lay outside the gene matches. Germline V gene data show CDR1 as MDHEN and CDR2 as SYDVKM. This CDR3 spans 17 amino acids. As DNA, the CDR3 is TGTGCCAGCAGTTCCGAGAGACTAGCACAAATAGGGGAGACCCAGTACTTC. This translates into CASSSERLAQIGETQYF.

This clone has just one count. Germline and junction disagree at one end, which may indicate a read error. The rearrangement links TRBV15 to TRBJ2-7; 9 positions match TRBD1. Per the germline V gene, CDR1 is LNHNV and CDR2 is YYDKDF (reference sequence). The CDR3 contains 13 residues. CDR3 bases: TGTGCCACCAGCATCCTCTCGGACAGGGGTCTCAACTTC. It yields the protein CATSILSDRGLNF.

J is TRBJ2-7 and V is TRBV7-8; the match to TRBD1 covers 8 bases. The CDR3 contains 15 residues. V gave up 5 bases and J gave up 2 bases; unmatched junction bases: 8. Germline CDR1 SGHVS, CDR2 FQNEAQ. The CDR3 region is CASSLGTGRPYEQYF. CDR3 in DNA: TGTGCCAGCAGCCTAGGGACAGGCCGGCCCTACGAGCAGTACTTC.

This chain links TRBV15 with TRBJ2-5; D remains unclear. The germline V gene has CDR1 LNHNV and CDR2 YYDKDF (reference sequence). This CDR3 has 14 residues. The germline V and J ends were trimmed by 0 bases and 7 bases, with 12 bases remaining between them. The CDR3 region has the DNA TGTGCCACCAGCAGAGATAGAGGACGGGTGACCCAGTACTTC. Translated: CATSRDRGRVTQYF.

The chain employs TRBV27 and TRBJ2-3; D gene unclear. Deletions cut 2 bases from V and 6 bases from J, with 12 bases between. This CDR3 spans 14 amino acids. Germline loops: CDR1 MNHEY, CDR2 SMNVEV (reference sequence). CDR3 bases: TGTGCCAGCAGTTTAGCCCAAACCGGGGATACGCAGTATTTT. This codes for CASSLAQTGDTQYF.

The CDR3 bases are TGCGCCAGCAGACCGATACAGGGGAGGGATGAAAAACTGTTTTTT. The encoded protein is CASRPIQGRDEKLFF. The J gene is TRBJ1-4, the V gene TRBV4-1, with 7 nucleotides matching TRBD1. The CDR3 is 15 amino acids. With V trimmed by 6 bases and J by 6 bases, 10 bases remained unmatched. Germline CDR1 reads MGHRA; CDR2 reads YSYEKL.

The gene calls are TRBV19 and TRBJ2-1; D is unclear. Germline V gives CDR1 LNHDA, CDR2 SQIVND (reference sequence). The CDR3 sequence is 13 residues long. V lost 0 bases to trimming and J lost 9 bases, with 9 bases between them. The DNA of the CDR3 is TGTGCCAGTAGTATAGATCTTTCGTCTGAGCAGTTCTTC. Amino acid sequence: CASSIDLSSEQFF. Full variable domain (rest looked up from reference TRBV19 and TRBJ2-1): DGGITQSPKYLFRKEGQNVTLSCEQNLNHDAMYWYRQDPGQGLRLIYYSQIVNDFQKGDIAEGYSVSREKKESFPLTVTSAQKNPTAFYLCASSIDLSSEQFFGPGTRLTVL.

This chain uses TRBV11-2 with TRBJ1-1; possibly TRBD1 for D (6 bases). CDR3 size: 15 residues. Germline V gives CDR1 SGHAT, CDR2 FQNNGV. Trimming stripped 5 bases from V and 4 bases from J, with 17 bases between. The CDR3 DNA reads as TGTGCCAGCAGCAACGGGGGATGGGACACCACTGAAGCTTTCTTT. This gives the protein CASSNGGWDTTEAFF. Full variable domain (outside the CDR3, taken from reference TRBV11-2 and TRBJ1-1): EAGVAQSPRYKIIEKRQSVAFWCNPISGHATLYWYQQILGQGPKLLIQFQNNGVVDDSQLPKDRFSAERLKGVDSTLKIQPAKLEDSAVYLCASSNGGWDTTEAFFGQGTRLTVV.

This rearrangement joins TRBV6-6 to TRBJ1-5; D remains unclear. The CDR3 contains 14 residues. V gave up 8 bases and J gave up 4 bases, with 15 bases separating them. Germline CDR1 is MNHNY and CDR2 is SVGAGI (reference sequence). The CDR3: CASRELSGNQPQHF. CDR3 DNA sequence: TGTGCCAGCCGTGAGTTGTCTGGGAATCAGCCCCAGCATTTT.

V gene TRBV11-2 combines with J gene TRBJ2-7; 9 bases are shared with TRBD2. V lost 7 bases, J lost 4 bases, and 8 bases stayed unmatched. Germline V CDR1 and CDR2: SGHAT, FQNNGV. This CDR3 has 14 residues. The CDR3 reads CASKDSGRSYEQYF. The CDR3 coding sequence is TGTGCCAGCAAGGATAGCGGGAGATCTTACGAGCAGTACTTC.